The 25 T cell receptor beta chains listed next were all sequenced from one sample in a study of blood T cell repertoires in COVID-19. The method was immunoSEQ multiplex PCR; TCRdb's version includes in-frame clones alone and lacks a portion of them. This sample has just over 650,000 clones, with 85% to 90% found just once. The source material was peripheral blood. These receptors were obtained from a woman in her late teens or twenties with acute or convalescent COVID-19.

The chain combines TRBV30 with TRBJ1-2, with D unclear. The germline CDR1 and CDR2 sequences are GTSNPN and SVGIG (reference sequence). The ends were cut back, 7 bases at V and 13 bases at J, with 19 bases in the middle. CDR3 length: 11 amino acids. CDR3 coding DNA: TGTGCCTCAAGGGAGCCCAAACCCGTCACCTTC. Protein product: CASREPKPVTF.

This CDR3 is CASSPRGQNTGELFF. The CDR3 DNA follows: TGTGCCAGCAGCCCGAGGGGACAGAACACCGGGGAGCTGTTTTTT. J is TRBJ2-2 and V is TRBV9; D is possibly TRBD1 (6 bases). The CDR3 is 15 residues long. V gave up 4 bases and J gave up 1 base, with 11 bases separating them. Per germline, CDR1 SGDLS and CDR2 YYNGEE.

This clone has only one observation. The chain combines TRBV28 with TRBJ1-1, with TRBD1 matching 7 bases. Per the germline V gene, CDR1 is MDHEN and CDR2 is SYDVKM. This CDR3 is 16 amino acids long. J lost 0 bases, V lost 5 bases, and 9 bases had no gene match. CDR3 residues: CASSTPGQPMNTEAFF. The CDR3 DNA reads TGTGCCAGCAGTACCCCGGGACAGCCGATGAACACTGAAGCTTTCTTT.

The gene calls are TRBV30 and TRBJ1-1; D may be TRBD1 (5 bases). Germline V lookup: CDR1 GTSNPN, CDR2 SVGIG (reference sequence). V was pared by 0 bases and J by 5 bases, with 16 bases between. The CDR3 is 15 residues long. The chain's CDR3 is CAWSVEGAERTEAFF. The CDR3 DNA follows: TGTGCCTGGAGTGTAGAAGGGGCCGAGAGGACTGAAGCTTTCTTT.

This rearrangement joins TRBV19 to TRBJ1-4; possible D gene TRBD1, 5 bases. V was trimmed by 9 bases and J by 8 bases, leaving 22 bases between them. The CDR3 length is 15 residues. Germline assignment: CDR1 LNHDA and CDR2 SQIVND (reference sequence). Here the CDR3 DNA reads TGTGCCAGCGCTAAGGGGCCCAGGAAGGAAGAAAAACTGTTTTTT. Translated, it gives CASAKGPRKEEKLFF.

This chain connects TRBV9 to TRBJ1-4; 8 bases map to TRBD1. Germline CDR1 SGDLS, CDR2 YYNGEE. The CDR3 is 17 residues long. Germline trimming cut 4 bases from V and 7 bases from J; bases unmatched to any gene: 15. CDR3 DNA sequence: TGTGCCAGCAGCCCAAATAGAGTGGACAGGGAGGGTGAAAAACTGTTTTTT. Its translation: CASSPNRVDREGEKLFF.

The table lists this clone with a count of one. V usage is TRBV19 and J usage is TRBJ2-2; perhaps TRBD1 as D (6 bases). Germline values: CDR1 LNHDA, CDR2 SQIVND (reference sequence). CDR3 size: 15 residues. Deletions cut 8 bases from V and 3 bases from J, with 16 bases between. The CDR3 spells CASLQGPEDTGELFF. CDR3 in DNA: TGTGCCAGTCTCCAGGGGCCCGAGGACACCGGGGAGCTGTTTTTT. The complete variable domain, with remaining parts taken from reference TRBV19 and TRBJ2-2, reads DGGITQSPKYLFRKEGQNVTLSCEQNLNHDAMYWYRQDPGQGLRLIYYSQIVNDFQKGDIAEGYSVSREKKESFPLTVTSAQKNPTAFYLCASLQGPEDTGELFFGEGSRLTVL.

This clone was seen only a few times. The rearrangement uses TRBV30 and TRBJ2-1, with 9 bases lining up with TRBD2. This CDR3 spans 14 amino acids. Germline V gene sequence: CDR1 GTSNPN, CDR2 SVGIG (reference sequence). Trimming removed 8 bases from V and 8 bases from J; junction bases left unmatched: 13. The CDR3 region is CAAHGSAGGHEQFF. For the CDR3, the DNA is TGTGCCGCCCATGGAAGCGCGGGGGGGCATGAGCAGTTCTTC.

The chain combines TRBV30 with TRBJ1-1, with D maybe TRBD1 (6 bases). There are 12 residues in the CDR3. Per the germline V gene, CDR1 is GTSNPN and CDR2 is SVGIG (reference sequence). V dropped 2 bases and J dropped 5 bases, with 9 bases sitting between them. Here the CDR3 reads CAWSTGKTEAFF. The CDR3 coding sequence is TGTGCCTGGAGTACAGGGAAGACTGAAGCTTTCTTT.

The chain combines TRBV6-2 or TRBV6-3 with TRBJ1-5, with D uncertain. The CDR3 sequence is 15 residues long. V dropped 0 bases and J dropped 9 bases, with 15 bases sitting between them. Germline V gene data show CDR1 as MNHEY and CDR2 as SVGEGT. Here the CDR3 reads CASSYSNSPSWPQHF. CDR3 bases: TGTGCCAGCAGTTACTCGAATAGCCCATCATGGCCCCAGCATTTT.

The gene calls are TRBV9 and TRBJ2-3; D may be TRBD2 (5 bases). Trimming shortened V by 4 bases and J by 0 bases, and 18 bases separated the two germline ends. CDR3 length: 17 amino acids. Germline V CDR1 and CDR2: SGDLS, YYNGEE. The CDR3 sequence: CASSPRGVPTSTDTQYF. CDR3 sequence (DNA): TGTGCCAGCAGCCCCCGGGGAGTTCCAACTAGCACAGATACGCAGTATTTT.

The rearrangement links TRBV10-3 to TRBJ2-5, with 13 bases that match TRBD2. The CDR3 runs 14 residues. V dropped 6 bases and J dropped 2; count of bases not matched to a gene: 0. Germline lookup yields CDR1 ENHRY and CDR2 SYGVKD. CDR3 residues: CAIRTSGGQETQYF. DNA of the CDR3: TGTGCCATCAGGACTAGCGGGGGGCAAGAGACCCAGTACTTC.

The chain employs TRBV10-3 and TRBJ2-6; TRBD1 might be the D (6 bases). The V gene's germline CDR1 is ENHRY and CDR2 SYGVKD. The CDR3 has 16 amino acids. Trimming removed 3 bases at V and 2 bases at J, with 11 bases between. CDR3 in DNA: TGTGCCATCAGTGACTTCGACAGGACTGGGGCCAACGTCCTGACTTTC. Translating gives CAISDFDRTGANVLTF.

Comment on this clone: Other DNA sequences from this sample encode an identical CDR3 as well. The rearrangement uses TRBV12-3 or TRBV12-4 and TRBJ1-2; no definite D call. There are 10 residues in the CDR3. Trimming stripped 5 bases from V and 4 bases from J, with 2 bases between. CDR3 amino acids: CASSLYGYTF. CDR3 bases: TGTGCCAGCAGTCTCTATGGCTACACCTTC.

The V call is TRBV4-3, the J call TRBJ1-1; tentative D call: TRBD1 (5 bases). The CDR3 spans 15 residues. Germline V CDR1 and CDR2: LGHNA, YSLEER. V was shortened by 0 bases and J by 4 bases, with 12 bases between the two germline ends. CDR3 in amino acids: CASSQDRGGFTEAFF. The CDR3 DNA reads as TGCGCCAGCAGCCAAGATAGGGGTGGGTTCACTGAAGCTTTCTTT.

About this clone: The identical CDR3 is also encoded by other nucleotide sequences in the sample. The chain has TRBV6-5 and TRBJ1-2, with D tentatively TRBD1 (5 bases). CDR3 length equals 12 residues. Germline V gene sequence: CDR1 MNHEY, CDR2 SVGAGI. Trimming took off 5 bases at V and 8 bases at J, with 12 bases between the two ends. CDR3 sequence reads: CASSLRGGGYTF. In DNA form, the CDR3 reads TGTGCCAGCAGTCTTCGGGGGGGAGGCTACACCTTC.

The chain joins TRBV9 to TRBJ2-2; D gene unclear. Germline CDR1 reads SGDLS; CDR2 reads YYNGEE. V lost 4 bases and J lost 1, with 14 bases in between. The CDR3 is 16 residues long. DNA of the CDR3: TGTGCCAGCAGCCCCCTAGGCCTAAGGAACACCGGGGAGCTGTTTTTT. It codes for CASSPLGLRNTGELFF.

The rearrangement links TRBV6-4 to TRBJ2-3; the D gene is possibly TRBD1 (6 bases). Trimming pared 6 bases from V and 2 bases from J, leaving 15 bases between. The CDR3 length is 15 residues. Germline CDR1 MRHNA, CDR2 SNTAGT. CDR3 protein: CASSHSGVITDTQYF. CDR3 bases: TGTGCCAGCAGCCACTCAGGGGTAATCACAGATACGCAGTATTTT.

The chain combines TRBV15 with TRBJ1-3; D gene uncertain. There are 17 residues in the CDR3. The ends were cut back, 8 bases at V and 5 bases at J, with 25 bases in the middle. The V gene's germline CDR1 is LNHNV and CDR2 YYDKDF (reference sequence). The CDR3 loop is CATGREKAAKERNTIYF. Written as DNA, the CDR3 is TGTGCCACCGGTCGGGAGAAGGCGGCGAAAGAGAGAAACACCATATATTTT.

The rearrangement links TRBV30 to TRBJ2-3, with 7 bases fitting TRBD1. Per germline, CDR1 GTSNPN and CDR2 SVGIG (reference sequence). The CDR3 is 14 amino acids. Trimming at V came to 3 bases and at J to 4 bases, leaving 7 bases not matched to a gene. In DNA, the CDR3 is TGTGCCTGGAGCCAGACAGGGTCGTCAGATACGCAGTATTTT. This translates into CAWSQTGSSDTQYF. The whole variable domain, remainder taken from reference TRBV30 and TRBJ2-3, is SQTIHQWPATLVQPVGSPLSLECTVEGTSNPNLYWYRQAAGRGLQLLFYSVGIGQISSEVPQNLSASRPQDRQFILSSKKLLLSDSGFYLCAWSQTGSSDTQYFGPGTRLTVL.

This chain uses TRBV6-2 or TRBV6-3 with TRBJ1-1; a possible D gene is TRBD1 (6 bases). The CDR3 loop spans 14 amino acids. The germline CDR1 and CDR2 sequences are MNHEY and SVGEGT. Trimming left V 2 bases short and J 1 base short, with 8 bases between. The CDR3 region has the DNA TGTGCCAGCAGTTACCGGACAGCGAACACTGAAGCTTTCTTT. It codes for CASSYRTANTEAFF.

The chain carries TRBV27 and TRBJ2-4; D is unresolved. Trimming cost V 2 bases and J 0 bases, with 8 bases left between them. Germline V lookup: CDR1 MNHEY, CDR2 SMNVEV (reference sequence). CDR3 length: 15 residues. The CDR3 region is CASSLLGGAKNIQYF. The CDR3 DNA is TGTGCCAGCAGTTTACTCGGCGGAGCCAAAAACATTCAGTACTTC.

The chain joins TRBV6-5 to TRBJ1-2; possible D gene TRBD1, 5 bases. In germline, CDR1 is MNHEY, CDR2 SVGAGI. This CDR3 is built from 15 residues. V lost 2 bases, J lost 0 bases, and 10 bases lay in between. The CDR3 loop reads CASSYTGGTNYGYTF. CDR3 in DNA: TGTGCCAGCAGTTACACAGGAGGGACTAACTATGGCTACACCTTC.

V usage is TRBV7-2 and J usage is TRBJ2-1, with TRBD1 matching 8 bases. The CDR3 totals 16 residues. In germline, CDR1 is SGHTA, CDR2 FQGNSA. V gave up 6 bases and J gave up 8 bases; unmatched junction bases: 15. CDR3 nucleotides: TGTGCCAGCAGTTTTGTTCAGGGGGCGCTAATATATGAGCAGTTCTTC. It codes for CASSFVQGALIYEQFF.

The V call is TRBV23-1, the J call TRBJ2-2; 9 nucleotides match TRBD2. TRBV23-1 is an ORF, with its function uncertain. This CDR3 contains 17 residues. The V and J ends lost 2 bases and 3 bases, in that order; junction bases with no gene match: 7. The chain's CDR3 is CASSQVLAGSDTGELFF. The CDR3 DNA reads TGCGCCAGCAGTCAAGTTCTAGCGGGGTCCGACACCGGGGAGCTGTTTTTT.